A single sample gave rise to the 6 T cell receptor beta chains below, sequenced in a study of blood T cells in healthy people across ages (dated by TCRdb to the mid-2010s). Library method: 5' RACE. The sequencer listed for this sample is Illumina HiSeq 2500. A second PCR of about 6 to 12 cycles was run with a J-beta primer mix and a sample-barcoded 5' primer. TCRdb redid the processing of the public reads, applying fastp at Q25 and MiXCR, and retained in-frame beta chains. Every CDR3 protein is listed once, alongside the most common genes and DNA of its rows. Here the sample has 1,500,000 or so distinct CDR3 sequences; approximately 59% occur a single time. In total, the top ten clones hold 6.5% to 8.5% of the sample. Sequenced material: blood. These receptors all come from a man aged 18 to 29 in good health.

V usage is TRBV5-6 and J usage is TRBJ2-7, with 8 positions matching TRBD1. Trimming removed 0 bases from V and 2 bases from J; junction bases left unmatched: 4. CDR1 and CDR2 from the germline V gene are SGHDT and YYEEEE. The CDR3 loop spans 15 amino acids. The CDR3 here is CASSLVGRGPYEQYF. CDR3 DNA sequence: TGTGCCAGCAGCTTGGTGGGCAGGGGGCCCTACGAGCAGTACTTC.

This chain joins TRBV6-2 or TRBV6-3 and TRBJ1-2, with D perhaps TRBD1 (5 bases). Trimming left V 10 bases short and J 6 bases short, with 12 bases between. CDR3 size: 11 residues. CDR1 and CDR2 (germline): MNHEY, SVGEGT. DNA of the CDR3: TGTGCCATCAAAGGGGCACATGGCTACACCTTC. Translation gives CAIKGAHGYTF.

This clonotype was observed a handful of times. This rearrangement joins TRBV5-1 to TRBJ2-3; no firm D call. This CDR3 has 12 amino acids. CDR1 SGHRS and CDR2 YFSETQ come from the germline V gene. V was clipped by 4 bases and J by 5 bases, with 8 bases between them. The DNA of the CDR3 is TGCGCCAGCAGCCCTCTAAAAGATACGCAGTATTTT. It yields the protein CASSPLKDTQYF.

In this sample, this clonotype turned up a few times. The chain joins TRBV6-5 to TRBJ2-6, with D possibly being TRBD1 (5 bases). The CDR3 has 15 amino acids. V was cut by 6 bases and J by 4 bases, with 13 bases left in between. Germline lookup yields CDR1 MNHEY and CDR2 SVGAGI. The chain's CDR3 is CASSQGIPGANVLTF. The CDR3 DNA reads TGTGCCAGCAGCCAGGGTATTCCAGGGGCCAACGTCCTGACTTTC.

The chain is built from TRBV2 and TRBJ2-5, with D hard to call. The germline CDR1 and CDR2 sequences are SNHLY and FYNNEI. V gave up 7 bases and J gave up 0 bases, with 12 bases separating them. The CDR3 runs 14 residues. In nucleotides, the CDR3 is TGTGCCAGCAATGCCTTAAGCGACCAAGAGACCCAGTACTTC. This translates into CASNALSDQETQYF.

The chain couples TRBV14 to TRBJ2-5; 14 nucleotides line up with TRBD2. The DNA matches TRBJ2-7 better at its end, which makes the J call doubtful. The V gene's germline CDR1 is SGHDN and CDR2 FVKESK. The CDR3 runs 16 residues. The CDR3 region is CASSNTGLAGVGEQYF. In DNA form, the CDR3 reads TGTGCCAGCAGCAACACGGGACTAGCGGGAGTAGGCGAGCAGTACTTC.